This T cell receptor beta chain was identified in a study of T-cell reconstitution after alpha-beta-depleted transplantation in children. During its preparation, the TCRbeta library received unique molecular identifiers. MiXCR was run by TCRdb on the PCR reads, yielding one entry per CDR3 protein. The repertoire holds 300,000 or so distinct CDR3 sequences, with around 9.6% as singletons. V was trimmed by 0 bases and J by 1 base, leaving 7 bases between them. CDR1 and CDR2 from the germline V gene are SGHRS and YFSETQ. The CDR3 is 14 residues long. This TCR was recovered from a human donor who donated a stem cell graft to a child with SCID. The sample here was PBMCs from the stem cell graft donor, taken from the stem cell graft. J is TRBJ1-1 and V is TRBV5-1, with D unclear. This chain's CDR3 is CASSLEQTNTEAFF. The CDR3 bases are TGCGCCAGCAGCTTGGAACAGACGAACACTGAAGCTTTCTTT.